The T cell receptor beta chain described here comes from a study of cytomegalovirus exposure and HLA in healthy donors. This clone was found a few times. The study ran its PCR with 60 Vbeta and 13 Jbeta primers. Method: immunoSEQ multiplex PCR; TCRdb's copy keeps in-frame clones and lacks some. The profile shows about 160,000 clones, 70% to 90% of them singletons. CDR1 is ENHRY, CDR2 SYGVKD, per germline. This CDR3 comprises 14 residues. Losses at the gene ends were 7 bases for V and 5 bases for J; bases not matched to a gene: 7. Source material: PBMCs. The chain joins TRBV10-3 to TRBJ2-1, with 8 bases lining up with TRBD1. The sequence was obtained from a young woman in good health and CMV-seronegative. This chain's CDR3 is CAITEDRDDNEQFF. CDR3 sequence (DNA): TGTGCCATCACCGAGGACAGGGATGACAATGAGCAGTTCTTC.